Below, 12 T cell receptor beta chains from the same sample are listed, as sequenced in a study of patients and donors after allogeneic stem cell transplantation. Via MiXCR, TCRdb re-called the RT-PCR reads, giving one row per CDR3 protein. The data show approximately 7,600 distinct CDR3 sequences, more than 9% seen once. The sample taken for sequencing was blood, either unsorted or a sorted T cell fraction (not recorded which). Receptor source: a human donor who was either an allogeneic HSCT recipient or a stem cell or donor lymphocyte infusion donor (not recorded which). It is not recorded whose cells these are; they may come from a transplant donor.

Regarding this clonotype: Germline and junction disagree at one end, which may indicate a read error. The V call is TRBV2, the J call TRBJ2-5, with D possibly being TRBD2 (5 bases). In germline, CDR1 is SNHLY, CDR2 FYNNEI. This CDR3 region has 13 residues. The CDR3, as DNA: TGTGCCGGCAAGAGGGAGTACCAAGAGACCCAGCACTTC. This encodes CAGKREYQETQHF. The full variable domain, with the rest looked up from reference TRBV2 and TRBJ2-5, is EPEVTQTPSHQVTQMGQEVILRCVPISNHLYFYWYRQILGQKVEFLVSFYNNEISEKSEIFDDQFSVERPDGSNFTLKIRSTKLEDSAMYFCAGKREYQETQHFGPGTRLLVL.

The chain links TRBV12-3 or TRBV12-4 to TRBJ2-7; no clear D. This CDR3 has 13 residues. With 2 bases removed from V and 4 bases from J, the gap between germline ends came to 9 bases. CDR3 protein: CASSLFQEYEQYF. The CDR3 coding sequence is TGTGCCAGCAGTTTATTCCAAGAATACGAGCAGTACTTC.

This clonotype is categorized as medium-sized. V and J are TRBV5-1 and TRBJ2-1; 10 bases map to TRBD2. Germline values: CDR1 SGHRS, CDR2 YFSETQ. After removal of 4 bases from V and 3 bases from J, the junction contained 10 bases not matched to a gene. The CDR3 runs 17 residues. This chain's CDR3 is CASSPKLAGLGYNEQFF. The CDR3 DNA sequence: TGCGCCAGCAGCCCAAAACTAGCGGGGTTGGGCTACAATGAGCAGTTCTTC.

This clonotype was counted a few times. V usage is TRBV18 and J usage is TRBJ1-4; D ambiguous. CDR3 size: 15 residues. Germline V gives CDR1 KGHSH, CDR2 LQKENI. V was pared by 3 bases and J by 5 bases, with 13 bases between. The CDR3 DNA reads TGTGCCAGCTCACCTAGCCAGCCGGAGAATGAAAAACTGTTTTTT. Protein sequence: CASSPSQPENEKLFF.

This clonotype appeared many times. This chain uses TRBV5-1 with TRBJ2-1; no definite D call. CDR1 SGHRS and CDR2 YFSETQ come from the germline V gene. The V and J ends lost 0 bases and 5 bases respectively, with 6 bases between them. This CDR3 region has 13 residues. The CDR3 bases are TGCGCCAGCAGCTTGGGCCCAGACAATGAGCAGTTCTTC. This codes for CASSLGPDNEQFF.

This CDR3 reads CASSNRETQYF. The CDR3 DNA sequence: TGTGCCAGCAGCAATAGAGAGACCCAGTACTTC. The rearrangement joins TRBV7-9 to TRBJ2-5; D not certain. The germline V gene has CDR1 SEHNR and CDR2 FQNEAQ (reference sequence). The CDR3 spans 11 residues. V shed 5 bases and J shed 4 bases, with 5 bases lying between them.

The chain employs TRBV6-6 and TRBJ2-6; D is perhaps TRBD1 (7 bases). In germline, CDR1 is MNHNY, CDR2 SVGAGI (reference sequence). Between the trimmed V and J ends, which lost 7 bases and 3 bases, there was a span of 16 bases. The CDR3 has 16 amino acids. DNA of the CDR3: TGTGCCAGCAAGCAACAGGGGACTGGTGGGGCCAACGTCCTGACTTTC. Translation: CASKQQGTGGANVLTF.

This clonotype has at least ten counts. The rearrangement uses TRBV7-2 and TRBJ2-3; D is perhaps TRBD1 or TRBD2 (6 bases each). Between the trimmed V and J ends, which lost 1 base and 10 bases, there was a span of 12 bases. This CDR3 comprises 13 residues. CDR1 and CDR2 from the germline V gene are SGHTA and FQGNSA. The CDR3 loop reads CASSLGSGEAQYF. CDR3 bases: TGTGCCAGCAGCTTAGGTTCAGGGGAGGCGCAGTATTTT.

This clonotype was observed many times. The chain has TRBV7-2 and TRBJ1-2, with D unclear. The germline V gene encodes CDR1 SGHTA and CDR2 FQGNSA. V lost 1 base, J lost 3 bases, and 12 bases lay in between. The CDR3 sequence is 15 residues long. DNA for the CDR3: TGTGCCAGCAGCTTAGGGGCATCAACCTACTATGGCTACACCTTC. This sequence encodes CASSLGASTYYGYTF.

The genes are TRBV14 and TRBJ2-7, with 7 bases lining up with TRBD1. Germline V gives CDR1 SGHDN, CDR2 FVKESK. The CDR3 totals 16 residues. The V and J ends lost 0 bases and 0 bases, in that order; junction bases with no gene match: 5. CDR3 in amino acids: CASSQDNTGASYEQYF. In DNA form, the CDR3 reads TGTGCCAGCAGCCAAGATAATACAGGGGCCTCCTACGAGCAGTACTTC.

This chain links TRBV19 with TRBJ2-3; D not resolved. The CDR3 contains 13 residues. V shed 5 bases and J shed 0 bases, with 6 bases lying between them. The germline CDR1 and CDR2 sequences are LNHDA and SQIVND (reference sequence). The DNA for the CDR3 is TGTGCCAGTAGTTCGGGCAGCACAGATACGCAGTATTTT. As protein: CASSSGSTDTQYF.

This clonotype has at least ten counts. The chain joins TRBV12-3 or TRBV12-4 to TRBJ2-7; 9 bases map to TRBD1. This CDR3 contains 15 residues. V shed 2 bases, J shed 3 bases, and the junction held 5 bases outside the gene matches. The chain's CDR3 is CASSLSGTGSYEQYF. The CDR3 nucleotides are TGTGCCAGCAGTTTATCCGGGACAGGGAGCTACGAGCAGTACTTC.